The present TCR beta chain was sequenced within a study of identical twins. The cDNA had a unique molecular identifier and a template-switch universal primer site. TCRdb reprocessed the 5' RACE reads via MiXCR and lists one record per CDR3 protein. The table records about 210,000 distinct CDR3 sequences, less than 9.5% of them present only once. At least ten counts were recorded for this clonotype. Its specificity is unknown. The CDR3 contains 15 residues. Germline-derived CDR1 and CDR2 are SEHNR and FQNEAQ (reference sequence). The trim removed 5 bases at V and 4 bases at J, leaving 10 bases unmatched. Whole-study findings and limits: Analyses based on zero insertions could be partly confounded by invariant MAIT and iNKT cells. Abundant beta clonotypes from cord blood had fewer insertions, unlike memory repertoires, which showed none.

All donors were healthy, and all were Caucasian. The sequence was obtained from a woman aged 18-35 years in good health. V is TRBV7-9 and J is TRBJ1-1; TRBD1 agrees at 7 bases. The sequenced sample was memory (CD45RO+) T cells sorted from blood. Here the CDR3 DNA reads TGTGCCAGCAGCAGATCAGGGGGTGGGCTCACTGAAGCTTTCTTT. It encodes CASSRSGGGLTEAFF.